This T cell receptor (beta chain) was sequenced in a study of blood T cell repertoires in COVID-19. Study in general: COVID-19 samples from acute and convalescent phases originated in the United States, Italy and Spain. T cells, B-cell-depleted T cells, or PBMCs provided the cDNA or gDNA that served as material.

The CDR3 covers 13 residues. Germline V gene sequence: CDR1 LGHDT, CDR2 YNNKEL (reference sequence). The ends were cut back, 4 bases at V and 9 bases at J, with 15 bases in the middle. Individuals drawn from around 24 US areas were about 18 to 89 years old. Among Cohort 3 donors, those recovered had two negative PCRs, clearance, or symptom resolution. Produced via immunoSEQ multiplex PCR; TCRdb's table is partial and in-frame only. Of some 240,000 clones in the sample, roughly 84% were seen once. This receptor was obtained from a man aged 50-60 years who had recovered from COVID-19. The specimen was PBMCs or T cells enriched from blood (not recorded which). This chain joins TRBV3-1 (or the pseudogene TRBV3-2) and TRBJ1-1, with D possibly matching TRBD1 (6 bases). In DNA, the CDR3 is TGTGCCAGCAGCCCAGTTCTACAGGGACAAGCTTTCTTT. The encoded protein is CASSPVLQGQAFF.